The rows below give T cell receptor beta chains drawn from one sample of a study of blood T cell repertoires in COVID-19. TCRdb's table, derived via immunoSEQ multiplex PCR, lists solely in-frame clones and lacks some. This table has about 94,000 clones, 74% appearing once. The sequenced sample was peripheral blood. These receptors were collected from a man aged 65 to 85 with COVID-19, enrolled during active disease. The conserved cysteine and the conserved F or W are not part of the CDR3 here. The order of the fields is V gene, CDR3 protein.

>TRBV7-9
ASSSSGQGGYEQY
>TRBV9
ASSQFGLAGGGSETQY
>TRBV19
ASSTLAASYNEQF
>TRBV18
ASSPPGTSNQPQH
>TRBV28
ASSLGTGSREQY
>TRBV2
ASSGSGNTIY
>TRBV15
ATSRDSFRGNIQY
>TRBV28
ASSSRGASYEQY
>TRBV4-2
ASSQGPTLTSGIQEQY
>TRBV15
ATSRQTGGFGEKLF
>TRBV7-8
ASSLSLGSPLH
>TRBV19
ASSIRRESSEQF
>TRBV2
ASRVASGAYNEQF
>TRBV5-1
ATGGENTGELF